This TCR beta chain comes out of a study of control samples from healthy donors and cancer patients. The germline V gene has CDR1 MNHEY and CDR2 SVGAGI. This CDR3 has 13 residues. Trimming pared 6 bases from V and 7 bases from J, leaving 12 bases between. Profiled with immunoSEQ multiplex PCR; TCRdb holds only in-frame clones, not every one. The sample has under 20,000 clones, more than 75% seen once. Sequencing was carried out using PBMCs. The clonotype comes from a woman in her 70s with colorectal cancer. The rearrangement joins TRBV6-5 to TRBJ2-2; weak D call: TRBD1 (5 bases). CDR3 amino acids: CASSQGFGGELFF. The CDR3 region has the DNA TGTGCCAGCAGCCAGGGTTTCGGCGGGGAGCTGTTTTTT.